The rows below give T cell receptor beta chains drawn from one sample of a study of blood T cell repertoires in COVID-19. Here immunoSEQ multiplex PCR was the method, and the copy in TCRdb shows in-frame clones only, minus some. The sample holds fewer than 500,000 clones, about 87% seen once. The source material was PBMCs or T cells enriched from blood (not recorded which). Receptors originate from a man younger than 45 who had recovered from COVID-19. The CDR3 runs from the conserved cysteine through the conserved F or W. D genes are given only for firm matches. The listing skips clone size in some rows; elsewhere it reads once, few, many or a size class.

V gene,D gene,clone size,J gene,CDR3 protein,CDR3 DNA
TRBV27,NA,once,TRBJ2-2,CASSSLTGELFF,TGTGCCAGCAGCAGTCTCACCGGGGAGCTGTTTTTT
TRBV10-1,TRBD1,NA,TRBJ2-2,CASSEGQGYTGELFF,TGCGCCAGCAGTGAGGGACAGGGCTACACCGGGGAGCTGTTTTTT
TRBV3-1/TRBV3-2,NA,NA,TRBJ1-1,CASSQEAGMNTEAFF,TGTGCCAGCAGCCAAGAGGCCGGGATGAACACTGAAGCTTTCTTT
TRBV4-2,NA,NA,TRBJ1-1,CASSQDGGAMNTEAFF,TGTGCCAGCAGCCAAGATGGGGGGGCCATGAACACTGAAGCTTTCTTT
TRBV7-6,NA,NA,TRBJ1-1,CASSLATPGGGSMNTEAFF,TGTGCCAGCAGCTTAGCCACCCCGGGGGGCGGTTCGATGAACACTGAAGCTTTCTTT
TRBV29-1,NA,NA,TRBJ1-1,CSVGGNAEAFF,TGCAGCGTTGGAGGGAACGCTGAAGCTTTCTTT
TRBV5-1,NA,NA,TRBJ2-3,CASSFLGQNQGTQYF,TGCGCCAGCAGCTTTTTGGGGCAGAATCAGGGTACGCAGTATTTT
TRBV7-9,NA,NA,TRBJ1-1,CASSLGDFRAFF,TGTGCCAGCAGCCTCGGGGACTTTCGGGCTTTCTTT
TRBV7-9,TRBD1,NA,TRBJ1-6,CASSFPGSGQLNSPLHF,TGTGCCAGCAGCTTCCCTGGCTCGGGACAGCTAAATTCACCCCTCCACTTT
TRBV18,TRBD2,NA,TRBJ2-7,CASSPFGTTSYEQYF,TGTGCCAGCTCACCATTCGGGACTACTTCCTACGAGCAGTACTTC
TRBV5-6,NA,NA,TRBJ2-1,CASSTRVGDEQFF,TGTGCCAGCAGCACCAGGGTAGGGGATGAGCAGTTCTTC
TRBV3-1/TRBV3-2,NA,NA,TRBJ1-1,CASSLRVFSTEAFF,TGTGCCAGCAGCCTCAGGGTTTTTAGTACTGAAGCTTTCTTT
TRBV14,NA,NA,TRBJ1-1,CASSPSMNTEAFF,TGTGCCAGCAGCCCCTCTATGAACACTGAAGCTTTCTTT
TRBV6-5,NA,NA,TRBJ1-6,CASSYEMGGMGTLHF,TGTGCCAGCAGTTACGAGATGGGGGGAATGGGTACCCTCCACTTT
TRBV6-5,NA,once,TRBJ1-5,CASRGGGSHQPQHF,TGTGCCAGCAGAGGGGGGGGCAGCCATCAGCCCCAGCATTTT
TRBV25-1,NA,NA,TRBJ1-5,CASSDQGPNQPQHF,TGTGCCAGCAGTGACCAGGGGCCGAATCAGCCCCAGCATTTT
TRBV11-2,NA,NA,TRBJ1-5,CASSPQGLQPQHF,TGTGCCAGCAGCCCCCAGGGGTTGCAGCCCCAGCATTTT
TRBV9,NA,NA,TRBJ1-4,CASSVTPGAGEKLFF,TGTGCCAGCAGCGTTACCCCAGGGGCAGGTGAAAAACTGTTTTTT
TRBV4-2,TRBD2,once,TRBJ2-7,CASSQAGTSAYEQYF,TGTGCCAGCAGCCAAGCTGGGACTAGCGCATACGAGCAGTACTTC
TRBV11-3,TRBD2,NA,TRBJ2-1,CASSSGGAYEQFF,TGTGCCAGCAGCAGCGGGGGGGCCTATGAGCAGTTCTTC
TRBV7-9,NA,once,TRBJ2-7,CASSLGPGTLNAYEQYF,TGTGCCAGCAGCTTAGGCCCCGGGACACTGAACGCCTACGAGCAGTACTTC
TRBV4-1,NA,NA,TRBJ1-1,CASSQGGHTEAFF,TGCGCCAGCAGCCAAGGCGGGCACACTGAAGCTTTCTTT
TRBV5-6,TRBD2,NA,TRBJ2-7,CASSLPALAGALYEQYF,TGTGCCAGCAGCTTGCCCGCTCTAGCGGGGGCCTTGTACGAGCAGTACTTC
TRBV9,TRBD1,NA,TRBJ2-1,CASSPVQGAYNEQFF,TGTGCCAGCAGCCCTGTCCAGGGGGCCTACAATGAGCAGTTCTTC
TRBV6-5,NA,few,TRBJ1-1,CASSYSGITEAFF,TGTGCCAGCAGTTATTCAGGAATCACTGAAGCTTTCTTT
TRBV7-9,NA,few,TRBJ1-4,CASSPPGGNEKLFF,TGTGCCAGCAGCCCGCCGGGGGGTAATGAAAAACTGTTTTTT
TRBV27,NA,NA,TRBJ2-1,CASSLSGLSSYNEQFF,TGTGCCAGCAGTTTATCGGGACTGAGCTCCTACAATGAGCAGTTCTTC
TRBV5-1,TRBD2,NA,TRBJ2-1,CASSWGWRGVSYNEQFF,TGCGCCAGCAGCTGGGGTTGGCGGGGGGTCTCCTACAATGAGCAGTTCTTC
TRBV19,TRBD1,NA,TRBJ1-2,CASSSTRQGNGANYGYTF,TGTGCCAGTAGCTCGACCAGACAGGGGAATGGGGCTAACTATGGCTACACCTTC
TRBV9,TRBD1,NA,TRBJ2-1,CASSPLGGTGDNEQFF,TGTGCCAGCAGCCCATTAGGGGGGACAGGGGACAATGAGCAGTTCTTC
TRBV6-2/TRBV6-3,NA,NA,TRBJ2-1,CASSYSARDFSYNEQFF,TGTGCCAGCAGTTACTCGGCGCGGGACTTCTCCTACAATGAGCAGTTCTTC
TRBV30,NA,NA,TRBJ1-1,CAWSVGTLSNTEAFF,TGTGCCTGGAGTGTTGGGACATTGTCGAACACTGAAGCTTTCTTT
TRBV18,NA,NA,TRBJ2-3,CASSPPARTDTQYF,TGTGCCAGCTCACCACCGGCCCGCACAGATACGCAGTATTTT
TRBV2,NA,NA,TRBJ1-2,CASSEMAVGYTF,TGTGCCAGCAGTGAAATGGCTGTTGGCTACACCTTC
TRBV27,TRBD1,once,TRBJ1-2,CASSLRGGAYGYTF,TGTGCCAGCAGTTTGCGAGGGGGCGCGTATGGCTACACCTTC
TRBV11-2,NA,NA,TRBJ1-2,CASSFSRNYGYTF,TGTGCCAGCAGCTTCTCTAGGAACTATGGCTACACCTTC
TRBV19,TRBD1,NA,TRBJ2-3,CAIGTGGTAVSTQYF,TGTGCCATAGGGACAGGGGGGACGGCGGTTAGTACGCAGTATTTT
TRBV7-9,NA,NA,TRBJ2-2,CASVAVNTGELFF,TGTGCCAGTGTGGCAGTCAACACCGGGGAGCTGTTTTTT
TRBV4-2,NA,NA,TRBJ1-5,CASSQDRGEGNQPQHF,TGTGCCAGCAGCCAAGATCGGGGGGAGGGCAATCAGCCCCAGCATTTT
TRBV9,TRBD1,NA,TRBJ2-7,CASSVESGDSFFSLRAEQYF,TGTGCCAGCAGCGTAGAATCAGGGGACAGCTTTTTTTCCTTACGAGCAGAGCAGTACTTC
TRBV5-1,NA,NA,TRBJ2-5,CASSLAREQETQYF,TGCGCCAGCAGCTTGGCTCGGGAACAAGAGACCCAGTACTTC
TRBV28,NA,NA,TRBJ2-7,CASSPGYEQYF,TGTGCCAGCAGTCCAGGGTACGAGCAGTACTTC
TRBV7-3,TRBD2,once,TRBJ2-1,CASSLPTSGEQFF,TGTGCCAGCAGCCTTCCGACTAGCGGGGAGCAGTTCTTC
TRBV5-1,NA,NA,TRBJ2-2,CASSWTASTGELFF,TGCGCCAGCAGCTGGACAGCTTCCACCGGGGAGCTGTTTTTT
TRBV30,NA,NA,TRBJ2-5,CAWSVSPKQGETQYF,TGTGCCTGGAGTGTCAGTCCTAAACAGGGAGAGACCCAGTACTTC
TRBV7-8,TRBD1,NA,TRBJ1-2,CASSFGTDGYTF,TGTGCCAGCAGCTTCGGGACAGATGGCTACACCTTC
TRBV11-2,NA,NA,TRBJ1-2,CASSSPDTLDYGYTF,TGTGCCAGCAGCTCCCCCGACACTCTCGACTATGGCTACACCTTC
TRBV11-3,NA,NA,TRBJ1-5,CASSFGSVGFNQPQHF,TGTGCCAGCAGCTTTGGTTCTGTGGGCTTCAATCAGCCCCAGCATTTT
TRBV7-6,NA,NA,TRBJ1-1,CASSFGGNTEAFF,TGTGCCAGCAGCTTCGGGGGGAACACTGAAGCTTTCTTT
TRBV11-2,NA,NA,TRBJ1-2,CASSLVVSGYTF,TGTGCCAGCAGCTTAGTGGTTAGTGGCTACACCTTC
TRBV5-6,NA,NA,TRBJ2-5,CASSFSAGAGETQYF,TGTGCCAGCAGCTTTTCCGCAGGGGCGGGAGAGACCCAGTACTTC